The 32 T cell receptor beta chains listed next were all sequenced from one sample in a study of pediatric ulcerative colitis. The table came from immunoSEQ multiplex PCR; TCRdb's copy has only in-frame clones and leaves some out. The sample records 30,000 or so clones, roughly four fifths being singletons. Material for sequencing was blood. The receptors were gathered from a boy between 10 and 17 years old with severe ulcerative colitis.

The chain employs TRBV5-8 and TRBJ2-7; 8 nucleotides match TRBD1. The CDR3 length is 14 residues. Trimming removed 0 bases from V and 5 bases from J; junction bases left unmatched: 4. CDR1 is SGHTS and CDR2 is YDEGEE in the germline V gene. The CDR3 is CASSLGQGMDEQYF. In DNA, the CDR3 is TGTGCCAGCAGCTTGGGACAGGGGATGGACGAGCAGTACTTC.

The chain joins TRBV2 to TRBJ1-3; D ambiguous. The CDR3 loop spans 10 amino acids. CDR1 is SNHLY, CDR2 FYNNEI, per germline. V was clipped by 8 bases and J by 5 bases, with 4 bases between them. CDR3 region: CASGRNTIYF. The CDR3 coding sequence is TGTGCCAGCGGGCGAAACACCATATATTTT.

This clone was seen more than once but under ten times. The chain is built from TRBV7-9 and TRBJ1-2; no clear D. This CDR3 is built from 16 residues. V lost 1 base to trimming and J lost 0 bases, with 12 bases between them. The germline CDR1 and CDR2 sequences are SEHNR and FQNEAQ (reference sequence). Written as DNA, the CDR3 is TGTGCCAGCAGCTTAGTCGTAGGACCAGCTAACTATGGCTACACCTTC. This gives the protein CASSLVVGPANYGYTF.

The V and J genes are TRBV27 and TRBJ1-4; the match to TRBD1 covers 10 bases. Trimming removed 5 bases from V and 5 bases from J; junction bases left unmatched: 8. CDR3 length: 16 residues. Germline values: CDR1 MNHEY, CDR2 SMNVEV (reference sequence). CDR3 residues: CASSPRDRGFNEKLFF. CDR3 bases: TGTGCCAGCAGTCCCCGGGACAGGGGATTCAATGAAAAACTGTTTTTT.

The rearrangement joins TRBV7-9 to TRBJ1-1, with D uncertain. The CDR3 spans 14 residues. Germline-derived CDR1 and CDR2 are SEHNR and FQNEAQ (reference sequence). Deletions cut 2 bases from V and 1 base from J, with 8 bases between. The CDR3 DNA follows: TGTGCCAGCAGCTTAAACAAGAGGAACACTGAAGCTTTCTTT. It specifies CASSLNKRNTEAFF.

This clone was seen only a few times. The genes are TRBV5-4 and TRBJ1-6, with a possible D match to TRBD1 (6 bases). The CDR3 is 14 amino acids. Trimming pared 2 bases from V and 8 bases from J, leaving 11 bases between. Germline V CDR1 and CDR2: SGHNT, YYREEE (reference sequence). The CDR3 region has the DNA TGTGCCAGCAGCTTCGGGGGCGGTTATTCACCCCTCCACTTT. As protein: CASSFGGGYSPLHF.

CDR3 DNA: TGTGCCAGCAGCTTAGGGGGCCTGAGGACTTTC. Translated, it gives CASSLGGLRTF. The V and J genes are TRBV11-2 and TRBJ2-6; D might be TRBD1 (5 bases). This CDR3 contains 11 residues. V lost 1 base to trimming and J lost 18 bases, with 10 bases between them. From germline, CDR1 is SGHAT and CDR2 FQNNGV.

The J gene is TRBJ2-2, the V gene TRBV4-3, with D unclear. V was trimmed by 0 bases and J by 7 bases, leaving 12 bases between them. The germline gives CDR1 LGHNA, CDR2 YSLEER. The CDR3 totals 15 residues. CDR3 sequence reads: CASSQDTIINGELFF. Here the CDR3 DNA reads TGCGCCAGCAGCCAAGACACGATAATCAACGGGGAGCTGTTTTTT.

The CDR3 protein is CASSVIRSGANVLTF. CDR3 DNA sequence: TGTGCCAGCAGCGTGATCCGCTCTGGGGCCAACGTCCTGACTTTC. The chain is built from TRBV2 and TRBJ2-6; no reliable D call. The CDR3 extends over 15 amino acids. The V and J ends lost 6 bases and 0 bases respectively, with 9 bases between them. The germline gives CDR1 SNHLY, CDR2 FYNNEI.

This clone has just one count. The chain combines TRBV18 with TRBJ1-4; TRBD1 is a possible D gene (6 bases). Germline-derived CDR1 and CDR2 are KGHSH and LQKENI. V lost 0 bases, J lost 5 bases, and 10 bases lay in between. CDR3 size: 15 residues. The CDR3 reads CASSPPGGYNEKLFF. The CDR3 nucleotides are TGTGCCAGCTCACCACCGGGGGGCTACAATGAAAAACTGTTTTTT.

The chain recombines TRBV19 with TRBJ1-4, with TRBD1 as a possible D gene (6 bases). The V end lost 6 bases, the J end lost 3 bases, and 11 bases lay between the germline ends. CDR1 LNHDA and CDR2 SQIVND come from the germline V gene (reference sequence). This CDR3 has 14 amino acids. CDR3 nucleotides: TGTGCCAGTAGCAACAGGGTGCCTAATGAAAAACTGTTTTTT. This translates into CASSNRVPNEKLFF.

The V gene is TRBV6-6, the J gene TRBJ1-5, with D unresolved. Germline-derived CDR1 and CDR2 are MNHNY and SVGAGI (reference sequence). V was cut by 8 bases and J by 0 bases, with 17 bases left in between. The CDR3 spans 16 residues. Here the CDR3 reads CASDINGFFSNQPQHF. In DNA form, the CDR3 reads TGTGCCAGCGACATTAACGGGTTTTTTAGCAATCAGCCCCAGCATTTT.

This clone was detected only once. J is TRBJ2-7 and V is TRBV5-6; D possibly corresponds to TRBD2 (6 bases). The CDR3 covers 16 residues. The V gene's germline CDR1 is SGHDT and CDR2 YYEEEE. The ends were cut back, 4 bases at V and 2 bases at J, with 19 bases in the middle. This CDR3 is CASSGTAGLTPYEQYF. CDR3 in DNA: TGTGCCAGCAGCGGCACCGCGGGACTTACGCCCTACGAGCAGTACTTC. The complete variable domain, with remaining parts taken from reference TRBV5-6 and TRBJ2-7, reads DAGVTQSPTHLIKTRGQQVTLRCSPKSGHDTVSWYQQALGQGPQFIFQYYEEEERQRGNFPDRFSGHQFPNYSSELNVNALLLGDSALYLCASSGTAGLTPYEQYFGPGTRLTVT.

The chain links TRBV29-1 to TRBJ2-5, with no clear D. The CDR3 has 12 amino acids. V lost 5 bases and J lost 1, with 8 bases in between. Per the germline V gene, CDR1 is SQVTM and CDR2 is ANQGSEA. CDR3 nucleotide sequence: TGCAGCGTTTCTGGAATCCAAGAGACCCAGTACTTC. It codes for CSVSGIQETQYF.

The CDR3 reads CASSQVGRGGEKLFF. CDR3 sequence (DNA): TGCGCCAGCAGCCAAGTGGGGCGGGGGGGAGAAAAACTGTTTTTT. The chain links TRBV4-3 to TRBJ1-4; the D gene is possibly TRBD1 (5 bases). The CDR3 consists of 15 residues. V lost 1 base and J lost 8, with 14 bases in between. From germline, CDR1 is LGHNA and CDR2 YSLEER.

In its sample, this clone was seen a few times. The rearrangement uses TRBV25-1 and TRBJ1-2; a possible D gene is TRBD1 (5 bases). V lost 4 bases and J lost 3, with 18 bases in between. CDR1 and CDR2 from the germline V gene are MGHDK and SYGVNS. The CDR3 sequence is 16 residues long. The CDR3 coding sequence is TGTGCCAGCAGTGGGGGGGGACCTTATGGCCACTATGGCTACACCTTC. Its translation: CASSGGGPYGHYGYTF.

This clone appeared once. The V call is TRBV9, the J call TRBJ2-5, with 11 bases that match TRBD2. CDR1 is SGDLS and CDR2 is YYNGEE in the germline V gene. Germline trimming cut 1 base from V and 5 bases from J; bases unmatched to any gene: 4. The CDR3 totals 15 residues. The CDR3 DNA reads TGTGCCAGCAGCGTACCTAGCGGGGGGTTGGAGACCCAGTACTTC. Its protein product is CASSVPSGGLETQYF. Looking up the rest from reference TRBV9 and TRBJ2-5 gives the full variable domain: DSGVTQTPKHLITATGQRVTLRCSPRSGDLSVYWYQQSLDQGLQFLIQYYNGEERAKGNILERFSAQQFPDLHSELNLSSLELGDSALYFCASSVPSGGLETQYFGPGTRLLVL.

CDR3 nucleotide sequence: TGTGCCAGCAGCTTAGGGTATGGGGACCCATTAAAGATAGATACGCAGTATTTT. It encodes CASSLGYGDPLKIDTQYF. The chain joins TRBV7-8 to TRBJ2-3, with D perhaps assigned TRBD1 or TRBD2 (5 bases each). The germline V and J ends were trimmed by 1 base and 5 bases, with 22 bases remaining between them. Germline CDR1 is SGHVS and CDR2 is FQNEAQ. CDR3 length: 18 amino acids.

The CDR3 DNA follows: TGTGCCAGCAGCCAAGATAAGCTAGCGGGGGGCTACGAGCAGTACTTC. Residues: CASSQDKLAGGYEQYF. The chain is built from TRBV4-2 and TRBJ2-7; 11 bases match TRBD2. The J segment lost 3 bases and the V segment lost 0 bases, leaving 4 bases of the junction unmatched. The CDR3 is 16 residues long. The V gene's germline CDR1 is LGHNA and CDR2 YNFKEQ.

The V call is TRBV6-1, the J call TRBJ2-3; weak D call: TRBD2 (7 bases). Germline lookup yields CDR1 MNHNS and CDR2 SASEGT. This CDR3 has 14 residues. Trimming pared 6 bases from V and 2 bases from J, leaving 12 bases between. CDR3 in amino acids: CASRRGGDTDTQYF. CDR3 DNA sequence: TGTGCCAGCAGAAGGGGGGGGGACACAGATACGCAGTATTTT.

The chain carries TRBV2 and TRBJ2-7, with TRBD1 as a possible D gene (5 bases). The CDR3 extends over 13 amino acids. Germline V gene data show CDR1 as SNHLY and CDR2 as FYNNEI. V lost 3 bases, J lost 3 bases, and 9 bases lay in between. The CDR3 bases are TGTGCCAGCAGTGAGACAGCCTACTACGAGCAGTACTTC. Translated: CASSETAYYEQYF. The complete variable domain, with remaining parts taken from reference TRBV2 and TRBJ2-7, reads EPEVTQTPSHQVTQMGQEVILRCVPISNHLYFYWYRQILGQKVEFLVSFYNNEISEKSEIFDDQFSVERPDGSNFTLKIRSTKLEDSAMYFCASSETAYYEQYFGPGTRLTVT.

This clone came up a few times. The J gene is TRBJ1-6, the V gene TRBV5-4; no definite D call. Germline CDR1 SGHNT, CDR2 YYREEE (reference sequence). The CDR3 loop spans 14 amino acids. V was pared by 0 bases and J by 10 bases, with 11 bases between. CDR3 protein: CASSLGSVQSPLHF. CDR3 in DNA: TGTGCCAGCAGCTTGGGCTCAGTTCAGTCACCCCTCCACTTT.

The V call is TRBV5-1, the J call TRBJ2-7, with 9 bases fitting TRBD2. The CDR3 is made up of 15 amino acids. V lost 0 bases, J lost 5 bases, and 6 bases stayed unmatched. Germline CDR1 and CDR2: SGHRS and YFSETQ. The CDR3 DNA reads TGCGCCAGCAGCTTGGAGGGACTAGCCCACCACGAGCAGTACTTC. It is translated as CASSLEGLAHHEQYF.

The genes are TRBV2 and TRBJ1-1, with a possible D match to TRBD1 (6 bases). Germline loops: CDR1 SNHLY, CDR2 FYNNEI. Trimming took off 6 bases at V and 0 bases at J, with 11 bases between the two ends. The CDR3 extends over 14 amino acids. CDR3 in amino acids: CASRRTDMNTEAFF. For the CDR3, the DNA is TGTGCCAGCAGGAGGACAGACATGAACACTGAAGCTTTCTTT.

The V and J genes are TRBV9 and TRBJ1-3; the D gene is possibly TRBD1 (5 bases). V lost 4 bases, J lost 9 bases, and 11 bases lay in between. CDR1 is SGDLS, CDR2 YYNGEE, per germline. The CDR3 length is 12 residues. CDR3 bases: TGTGCCAGCAGCCCTGTTGGGGGCACCATATATTTT. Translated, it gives CASSPVGGTIYF.

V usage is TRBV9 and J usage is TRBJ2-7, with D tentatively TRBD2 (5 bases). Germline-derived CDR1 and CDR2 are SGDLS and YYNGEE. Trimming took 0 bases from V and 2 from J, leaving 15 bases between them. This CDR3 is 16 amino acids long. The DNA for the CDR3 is TGTGCCAGCAGCGTAGGAGGGTTGTCAACTACCTACGAGCAGTACTTC. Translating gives CASSVGGLSTTYEQYF.

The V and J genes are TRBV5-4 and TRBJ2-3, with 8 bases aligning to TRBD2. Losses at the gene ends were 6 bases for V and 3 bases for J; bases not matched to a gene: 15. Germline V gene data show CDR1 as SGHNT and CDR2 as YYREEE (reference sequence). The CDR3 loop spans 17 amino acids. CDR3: CASKRGGSSQATDTQYF. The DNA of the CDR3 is TGTGCCAGCAAGCGCGGGGGGTCTTCGCAGGCTACAGATACGCAGTATTTT.

The CDR3 loop reads CASSFLGVGGYTF. The CDR3 DNA sequence: TGTGCCAGCAGTTTTTTGGGGGTCGGGGGCTACACCTTC. V is TRBV27 and J is TRBJ1-2; TRBD1 is a possible D gene (5 bases). CDR3 length: 13 residues. Trimming took off 3 bases at V and 8 bases at J, with 13 bases between the two ends. Germline-derived CDR1 and CDR2 are MNHEY and SMNVEV (reference sequence).

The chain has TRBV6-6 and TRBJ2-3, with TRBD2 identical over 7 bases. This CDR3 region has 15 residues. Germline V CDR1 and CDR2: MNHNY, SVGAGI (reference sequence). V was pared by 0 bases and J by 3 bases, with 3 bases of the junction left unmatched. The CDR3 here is CASSYSLGGTDTQYF. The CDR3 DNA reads TGTGCCAGCAGTTACTCCCTGGGGGGGACAGATACGCAGTATTTT.

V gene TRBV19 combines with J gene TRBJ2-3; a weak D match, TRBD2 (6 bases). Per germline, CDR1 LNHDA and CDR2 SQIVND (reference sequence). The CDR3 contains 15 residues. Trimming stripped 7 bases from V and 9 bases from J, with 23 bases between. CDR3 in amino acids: CASIQRAGASDTQYF. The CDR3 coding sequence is TGTGCCAGTATCCAAAGAGCGGGTGCTTCCGACACGCAGTATTTT.

CDR3 DNA: TGTGCCAGCCGACAGGGGGAGACCCAGTACTTC. Translated, it gives CASRQGETQYF. This chain connects TRBV19 to TRBJ2-5; 8 nucleotides line up with TRBD1. The germline CDR1 and CDR2 sequences are LNHDA and SQIVND (reference sequence). The trim removed 9 bases at V and 5 bases at J, leaving 2 bases unmatched. This CDR3 region has 11 residues.

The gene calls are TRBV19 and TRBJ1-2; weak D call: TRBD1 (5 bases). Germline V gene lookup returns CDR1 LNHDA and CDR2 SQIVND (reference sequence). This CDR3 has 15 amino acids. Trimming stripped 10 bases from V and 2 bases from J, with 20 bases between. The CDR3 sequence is CATTPNPGANYGYTF. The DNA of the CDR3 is TGTGCCACCACACCGAACCCCGGGGCGAACTATGGCTACACCTTC.